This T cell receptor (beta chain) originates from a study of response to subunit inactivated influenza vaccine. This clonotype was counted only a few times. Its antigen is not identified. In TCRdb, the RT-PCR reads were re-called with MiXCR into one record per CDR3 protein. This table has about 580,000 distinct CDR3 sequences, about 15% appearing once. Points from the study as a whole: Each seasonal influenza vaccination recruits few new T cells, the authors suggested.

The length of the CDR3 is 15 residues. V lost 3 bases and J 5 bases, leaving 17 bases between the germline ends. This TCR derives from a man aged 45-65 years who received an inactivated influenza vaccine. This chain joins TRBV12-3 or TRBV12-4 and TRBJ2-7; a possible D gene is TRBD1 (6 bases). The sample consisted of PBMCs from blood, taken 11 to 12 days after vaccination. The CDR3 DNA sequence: TGTGCCAGCAGTTTGTCCGGGACACCCACCGACGAGCAGTACTTC. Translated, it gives CASSLSGTPTDEQYF.